This T cell receptor (beta chain) was obtained from a study of blood T cell repertoires in COVID-19. About the study: Sample material is recorded as cDNA or gDNA derived from T cells, B-cell-depleted T cells, or PBMCs.

The repertoire was sequenced with immunoSEQ multiplex PCR; TCRdb's copy has only in-frame clones and lacks some. In the table there are a few hundred thousand clones, roughly 89% of which are singletons. Participants, roughly 18 to 90 years old, spanned approximately 25 US areas. Cohorts were assigned according to the clinical history that participants reported. Symptom resolution, clearance, or two negative PCRs marked donors in Cohort 3 as recovered. CDR3 size: 16 residues. V lost 2 bases to trimming and J lost 3 bases; unmatched junction nucleotides: 7. The germline V gene has CDR1 PRHDT and CDR2 FYEKMQ (reference sequence).

This sequence was found in a woman aged 50 to 60 who had recovered from COVID-19. This sequence joins TRBV13 and TRBJ2-1; 7 bases agree with TRBD2. Sequencing input: PBMCs or T cells enriched from blood (not recorded which). Here the CDR3 reads CASSLMTGGDYNEQFF. CDR3 nucleotide sequence: TGTGCCAGCAGCTTAATGACGGGGGGAGACTACAATGAGCAGTTCTTC.